This T cell receptor beta chain was sequenced during a study of human T cells and chemical hapten exposure. Notes on the study in general: PT1 expanded TCR counts and patch test score were linked, and their correlation was positive.

Time point in this sample: patch test 1, 2 weeks after DPC sensitization. The treatment is: therapeutic diphenylcyclopropenone sensitization with weekly scalp DPC. Unfractionated whole blood was the source from which total RNA was extracted. People who gave samples had alopecia, were 18 to 70 years old, and were suitable for DPC. This CDR3 region has 17 residues. Germline CDR1 reads LGHDT; CDR2 reads YNNKEL (reference sequence). V shed 1 base and J shed 1 base, with 16 bases lying between them. Unique molecular identifiers were linked by the library to individual cDNA molecules. Using its own MiXCR run on the RACE reads, TCRdb lists one record per CDR3 protein. The table lists under 40,000 distinct CDR3 sequences, more than 6% of them singletons. This clonotype showed up many times. Its antigen is currently unknown.

The input for sequencing was whole blood, taken in connection with sensitization to the hapten diphenylcyclopropenone (DPC). The chain joins TRBV3-1 to TRBJ1-1, with a possible D match to TRBD1 (5 bases). This receptor was taken from a woman under 40 with alopecia areata. Some clones in this sample may be carry-over from other donors' samples. The CDR3 sequence: CASSQALASGENTEAFF. The CDR3 DNA sequence: TGTGCCAGCAGCCAAGCATTGGCTTCGGGGGAGAACACTGAAGCTTTCTTT. The full variable domain, its missing parts supplied by reference TRBV3-1 and TRBJ1-1, is DTAVSQTPKYLVTQMGNDKSIKCEQNLGHDTMYWYKQDSKKFLKIMFSYNNKELIINETVPNRFSPKSPDKAHLNLHINSLELGDSAVYFCASSQALASGENTEAFFGQGTRLTVV.